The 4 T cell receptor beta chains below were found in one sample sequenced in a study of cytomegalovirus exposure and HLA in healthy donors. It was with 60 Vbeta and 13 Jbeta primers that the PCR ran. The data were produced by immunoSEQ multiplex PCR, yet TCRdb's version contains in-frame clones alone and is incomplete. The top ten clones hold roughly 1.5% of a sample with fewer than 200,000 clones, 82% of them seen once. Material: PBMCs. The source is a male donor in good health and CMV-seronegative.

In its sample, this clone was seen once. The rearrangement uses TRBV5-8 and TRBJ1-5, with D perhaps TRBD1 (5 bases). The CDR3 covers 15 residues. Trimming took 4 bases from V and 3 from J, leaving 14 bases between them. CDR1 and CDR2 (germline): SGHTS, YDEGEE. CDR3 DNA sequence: TGTGCCAGCAGCCGGGACTTTCTGTCCAATCAGCCCCAGCATTTT. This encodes CASSRDFLSNQPQHF.

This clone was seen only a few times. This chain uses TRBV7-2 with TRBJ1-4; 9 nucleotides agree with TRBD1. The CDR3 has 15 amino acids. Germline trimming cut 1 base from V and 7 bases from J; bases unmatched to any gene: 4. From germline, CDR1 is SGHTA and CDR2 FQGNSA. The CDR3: CASSLVGDRAEKLFF. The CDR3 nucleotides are TGTGCCAGCAGCTTAGTGGGGGACAGGGCTGAAAAACTGTTTTTT.

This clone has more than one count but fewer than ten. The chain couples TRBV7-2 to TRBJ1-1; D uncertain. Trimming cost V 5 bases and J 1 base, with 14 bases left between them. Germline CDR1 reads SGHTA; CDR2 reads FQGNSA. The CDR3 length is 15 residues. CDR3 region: CASSTSGSANTEAFF. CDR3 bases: TGTGCCAGCAGCACCTCGGGGTCCGCGAACACTGAAGCTTTCTTT.

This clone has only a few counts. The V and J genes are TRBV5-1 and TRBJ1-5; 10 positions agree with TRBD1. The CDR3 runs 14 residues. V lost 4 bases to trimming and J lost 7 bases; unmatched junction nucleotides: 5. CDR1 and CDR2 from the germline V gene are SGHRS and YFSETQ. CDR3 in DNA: TGCGCCAGCAGCCCGGGGACAGGGGTACAGCCCCAGCATTTT. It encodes CASSPGTGVQPQHF.